This entry is about one TCR beta chain. Antigen: not known. This CDR3 region has 12 residues. J lost 8 bases, V lost 0 bases, and 1 base had no gene match. Germline-derived CDR1 and CDR2 are GTSNPN and SVGIG (reference sequence). The data belong to a study of cytomegalovirus exposure and HLA in healthy donors. Primers: 60 Vbeta forward and 13 Jbeta reverse. Sequenced by immunoSEQ multiplex PCR; TCRdb stores in-frame clones only, minus some. Altogether some 200,000 clones are present, approximately 80% being singletons, with the ten largest covering around 1.7%. Overall study results and limits: Researchers counted around 180 TCR beta chains as cytomegalovirus-associated.

The chain combines TRBV30 with TRBJ2-4; 7 nucleotides align to TRBD2. This clonotype was obtained from a young woman in good health and CMV-seronegative. The sequenced sample consisted of PBMCs. The CDR3 DNA sequence: TGTGCCTGGAGTGTTGGGGGGGACATTCAGTACTTC. This codes for CAWSVGGDIQYF.